The clone carrying this TCR beta chain was recorded many times. Its matching antigen is unknown. The isolated RNA, all of it, was reverse transcribed, so expressed TCRB transcripts were what got sequenced. The average output of naive, central memory and regulatory T cell samples was several million reads. Data came from immunoSEQ multiplex PCR; TCRdb stores just in-frame clones and leaves some out. The data contain fewer than 350,000 clones, roughly 8% of them singletons. The data were obtained in a study of beta chain features in type 1 diabetes. General study points: A definitive answer on HLA type influencing TCRB rearrangement was not reached here.

Germline CDR1 reads SGDLS; CDR2 reads YYNGEE. The CDR3 is made up of 13 amino acids. Trimming took off 4 bases at V and 8 bases at J, with 12 bases between the two ends. The TCR sequence derives from a young woman in good health. Input material: central memory CD4+ T cells from blood. V is TRBV9 and J is TRBJ1-4, with D perhaps TRBD1 (6 bases). CDR3 loop: CASSPRQGEKLFF. The DNA of the CDR3 is TGTGCCAGCAGCCCCCGTCAGGGGGAAAAACTGTTTTTT. Using reference TRBV9 and TRBJ1-4 for the parts outside the CDR3, the full variable domain is DSGVTQTPKHLITATGQRVTLRCSPRSGDLSVYWYQQSLDQGLQFLIQYYNGEERAKGNILERFSAQQFPDLHSELNLSSLELGDSALYFCASSPRQGEKLFFGSGTQLSVL.